The T cell receptor (beta chain) described here comes from a study of T cells after yellow fever vaccination. Study-wide context: SMART-Seq v4 Ultra Low Input served to prepare low-cell-number fractions. Regarding the study as a whole: Researchers cautioned that FACS-sorted repertoires could harbor abundant clonotypes contaminating from the bulk population. Secondary responses were weaker yet peaked faster, day 5 versus 15.

Each CDR3 protein is one row after TCRdb ran MiXCR on the 5' RACE reads. The sample has around 100,000 distinct CDR3 sequences; 4.5% to 6% are singletons. The CDR3 covers 14 residues. Germline V gives CDR1 MNHEY, CDR2 SVGEGT. Trimming removed 4 bases from V and 5 bases from J; junction bases left unmatched: 4. This clonotype was observed at least ten times. What it binds is unknown. Sequenced here: CD8+ T cells sorted from PBMCs, sampled 10 days after the yellow fever booster vaccination. The chain carries TRBV6-2 or TRBV6-3 and TRBJ1-5; TRBD1 matches at 8 bases. This receptor was taken from a man aged 18 to 30 who received the YFV17D yellow fever vaccine. CDR3 DNA sequence: TGTGCCAGCAGTTCCGGACAGGGTCATCAGCCCCAGCATTTT. It encodes CASSSGQGHQPQHF.